Below, 14 T cell receptor beta chains from the same sample are listed, as sequenced in a study of graft-versus-host responses after intestinal transplantation. Here immunoSEQ multiplex PCR was the method, and the copy in TCRdb shows in-frame clones only, minus some. This sample has about 29,000 clones, with around 80% found just once. The starting material, graft tissue, was processed to release intraepithelial and lamina propria lymphocytes. Sequenced here: ileum tissue, sampled 98 days after intestinal transplantation. Receptor source: a human patient who received an intestinal transplant, so some T cells may come from the graft donor.

The CDR3 reads CASSWGDNEQFF. CDR3 nucleotides: TGTGCCAGCAGTTGGGGTGACAATGAGCAGTTCTTC. The V and J genes are TRBV6-5 and TRBJ2-1; D remains ambiguous. V gave up 4 bases and J gave up 5 bases, with 6 bases separating them. Germline loops: CDR1 MNHEY, CDR2 SVGAGI. The CDR3 totals 12 residues.

The CDR3 sequence: CASSGSTGPQYQPQHF. CDR3 coding DNA: TGTGCCAGCAGTGGGTCCACAGGTCCCCAATATCAGCCCCAGCATTTT. This sequence joins TRBV2 and TRBJ1-5; a weak D match, TRBD1 (5 bases). The CDR3 spans 16 residues. Trimming removed 4 bases from V and 5 bases from J, with 18 bases in between. The germline V gene has CDR1 SNHLY and CDR2 FYNNEI.

The rearrangement links TRBV6-1 to TRBJ1-1; 8 nucleotides match TRBD1. Germline V gives CDR1 MNHNS, CDR2 SASEGT. V trimming: 4 bases; J trimming: 3 bases; junction bases outside the gene matches: 10. CDR3 length: 16 residues. The CDR3 is CASSADRVFWDTEAFF. CDR3 DNA sequence: TGTGCCAGCAGTGCGGACAGGGTTTTTTGGGACACTGAAGCTTTCTTT.

The gene calls are TRBV5-1 and TRBJ2-2; D is unclear. Germline CDR1 and CDR2: SGHRS and YFSETQ. This CDR3 has 16 amino acids. The V end was cut by 0 bases, the J end by 4 bases, with 13 bases between. The CDR3 spells CASSLEGFEFTGELFF. CDR3 coding DNA: TGCGCCAGCAGCTTGGAGGGTTTTGAGTTCACCGGGGAGCTGTTTTTT. Looking up the rest from reference TRBV5-1 and TRBJ2-2 gives the full variable domain: KAGVTQTPRYLIKTRGQQVTLSCSPISGHRSVSWYQQTPGQGLQFLFEYFSETQRNKGNFPGRFSGRQFSNSRSEMNVSTLELGDSALYLCASSLEGFEFTGELFFGEGSRLTVL.

The V gene is TRBV15, the J gene TRBJ1-1; no firm D call. V lost 1 base and J 1 base, leaving 4 bases between the germline ends. Germline V gives CDR1 LNHNV, CDR2 YYDKDF (reference sequence). The CDR3 extends over 13 amino acids. The CDR3 loop reads CATSRGKNTEAFF. Written as DNA, the CDR3 is TGTGCCACCAGCAGAGGCAAGAACACTGAAGCTTTCTTT. The complete variable domain, with remaining parts taken from reference TRBV15 and TRBJ1-1, reads DAMVIQNPRYQVTQFGKPVTLSCSQTLNHNVMYWYQQKSSQAPKLLFHYYDKDFNNEADTPDNFQSRRPNTSFCFLDIRSPGLGDTAMYLCATSRGKNTEAFFGQGTRLTVV.

The J gene is TRBJ1-2, the V gene TRBV6-1; D might be TRBD1 (6 bases). V was cut by 0 bases and J by 2 bases, with 7 bases left in between. The CDR3 is 14 residues long. Per germline, CDR1 MNHNS and CDR2 SASEGT. CDR3 coding DNA: TGTGCCAGCAGTGAAGCTGGACAGAACTATGGCTACACCTTC. Residues: CASSEAGQNYGYTF.

This chain uses TRBV5-1 with TRBJ2-3; TRBD1 might be the D (5 bases). There are 15 residues in the CDR3. V gave up 0 bases and J gave up 2 bases, with 10 bases separating them. Looked up from germline, CDR1 is SGHRS and CDR2 is YFSETQ. The CDR3 nucleotides read TGCGCCAGCAGCTTGGAAGGGGCTAACACAGATACGCAGTATTTT. Its protein product is CASSLEGANTDTQYF.

The genes are TRBV11-3 and TRBJ2-1; D is undetermined. This CDR3 is built from 16 residues. CDR1 is SGHNT and CDR2 is YENEEA in the germline V gene. Trimming left V 4 bases short and J 0 bases short, with 13 bases between. The DNA of the CDR3 is TGTGCCAGCAGCTCCAGGCGCAGAAGCTCCTACAATGAGCAGTTCTTC. The encoded protein is CASSSRRRSSYNEQFF. Variable domain in full (rest from reference TRBV11-3 and TRBJ2-1): EAGVVQSPRYKIIEKKQPVAFWCNPISGHNTLYWYLQNLGQGPELLIRYENEEAVDDSQLPKDRFSAERLKGVDSTLKIQPAELGDSAVYLCASSSRRRSSYNEQFFGPGTRLTVL.

This chain connects TRBV19 to TRBJ1-1; D unresolved. Germline CDR1 LNHDA, CDR2 SQIVND (reference sequence). The V and J ends lost 3 bases and 3 bases respectively, with 8 bases between them. There are 13 residues in the CDR3. Here the CDR3 reads CASSMWDDTEAFF. As DNA, the CDR3 is TGTGCCAGTAGTATGTGGGATGACACTGAAGCTTTCTTT.

The chain recombines TRBV6-5 with TRBJ1-2, with D possibly TRBD1 on 6 matching bases. The CDR3 runs 14 residues. The V end lost 7 bases, the J end lost 4 bases, and 16 bases lay between the germline ends. The germline V gene has CDR1 MNHEY and CDR2 SVGAGI. CDR3 in DNA: TGTGCCAGCAATCCTCCAGGGGAACTCTATGGCTACACCTTC. This translates into CASNPPGELYGYTF.

The chain uses TRBV4-1 and TRBJ2-1; TRBD2 matches at 11 bases. The CDR3 has 15 amino acids. V dropped 4 bases and J dropped 8; count of bases not matched to a gene: 7. Germline V gives CDR1 MGHRA, CDR2 YSYEKL. This chain's CDR3 is CASSPQLAGGYEQFF. CDR3 coding DNA: TGCGCCAGCAGCCCCCAGCTAGCGGGGGGTTATGAGCAGTTCTTC.

The rearrangement joins TRBV19 to TRBJ2-4; D is undetermined. The length of the CDR3 is 15 residues. The germline V and J ends were trimmed by 3 bases and 6 bases, with 15 bases remaining between them. Per germline, CDR1 LNHDA and CDR2 SQIVND (reference sequence). The CDR3 bases are TGTGCCAGTAGTATGTGGGCAGCTCTGGGAAACATTCAGTACTTC. It specifies CASSMWAALGNIQYF.

V is TRBV11-2 and J is TRBJ2-5, with D tentatively TRBD1 (5 bases). The CDR3 is 15 residues long. Germline V CDR1 and CDR2: SGHAT, FQNNGV. Deletions cut 1 base from V and 4 bases from J, with 13 bases between. The CDR3 nucleotides read TGTGCCAGCAGCTTAGCAACAGGTTTAGGAGAGACCCAGTACTTC. Residues: CASSLATGLGETQYF.

The chain recombines TRBV5-1 with TRBJ2-1; TRBD2 matches 8 bases. J was trimmed by 6 bases and V by 2 bases; bases with no gene match: 7. This CDR3 is built from 15 residues. Per germline, CDR1 SGHRS and CDR2 YFSETQ. CDR3 nucleotides: TGCGCCAGCAGCTTAGGCAGGGGACTAGGCAATGAGCAGTTCTTC. Amino acid sequence: CASSLGRGLGNEQFF. Full variable domain (missing parts from reference TRBV5-1 and TRBJ2-1): KAGVTQTPRYLIKTRGQQVTLSCSPISGHRSVSWYQQTPGQGLQFLFEYFSETQRNKGNFPGRFSGRQFSNSRSEMNVSTLELGDSALYLCASSLGRGLGNEQFFGPGTRLTVL.